Listed here is a single TCR beta chain. This sample was included in a study of blood T cell repertoires in COVID-19. Study background: Some COVID-19 samples were acute and others convalescent; all came from the United States, Italy and Spain. T cells, B-cell-depleted T cells, or PBMCs supplied cDNA or gDNA.

Sequencing was performed with immunoSEQ multiplex PCR; in TCRdb, only in-frame clones are kept and a portion is missing. The table has a few hundred thousand clones, nearly 90% seen once. The CDR3 is made up of 14 amino acids. Trimming pared 6 bases from V and 3 bases from J, leaving 14 bases between. Germline V gives CDR1 MNHEY, CDR2 SVGAGI. The sequence came from a woman younger than 45 who had recovered from COVID-19. Sequenced material: PBMCs or T cells enriched from blood (not recorded which). The gene calls are TRBV6-5 and TRBJ1-2; D is perhaps TRBD1 (5 bases). CDR3 amino acids: CASREGRYDYGYTF. The CDR3 DNA follows: TGTGCCAGCAGGGAGGGGAGATACGACTATGGCTACACCTTC.